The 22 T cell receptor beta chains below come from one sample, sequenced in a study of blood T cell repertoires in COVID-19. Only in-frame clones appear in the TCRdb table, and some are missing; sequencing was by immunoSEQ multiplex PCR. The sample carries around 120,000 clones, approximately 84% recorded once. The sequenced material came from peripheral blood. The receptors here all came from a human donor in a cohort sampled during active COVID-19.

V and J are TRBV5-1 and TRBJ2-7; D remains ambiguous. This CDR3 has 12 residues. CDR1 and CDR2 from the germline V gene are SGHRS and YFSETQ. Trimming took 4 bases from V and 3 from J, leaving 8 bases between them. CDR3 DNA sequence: TGCGCCAGCAGCCCGCAGAACTACGAGCAGTACTTC. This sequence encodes CASSPQNYEQYF.

The CDR3 DNA sequence: TGTGCCAGCCATAACAGGGGGCGCGCCACTGAAGCTTTCTTT. Its protein product is CASHNRGRATEAFF. V is TRBV28 and J is TRBJ1-1; TRBD1 aligns across 9 bases. This CDR3 region has 14 residues. CDR1 and CDR2 (germline): MDHEN, SYDVKM. V trimming: 8 bases; J trimming: 4 bases; junction bases outside the gene matches: 8.

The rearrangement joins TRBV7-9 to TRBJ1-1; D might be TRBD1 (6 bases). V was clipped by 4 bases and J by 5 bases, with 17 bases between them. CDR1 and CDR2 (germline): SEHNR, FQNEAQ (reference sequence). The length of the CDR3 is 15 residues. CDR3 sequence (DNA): TGTGCCAGCAGCTCACAGGGAAGGGGAAGGACTGAAGCTTTCTTT. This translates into CASSSQGRGRTEAFF.

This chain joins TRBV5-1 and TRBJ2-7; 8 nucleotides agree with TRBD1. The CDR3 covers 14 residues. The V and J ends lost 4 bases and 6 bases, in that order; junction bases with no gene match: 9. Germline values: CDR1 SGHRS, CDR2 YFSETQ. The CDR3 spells CASSPGQGGVEQYF. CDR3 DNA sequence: TGCGCCAGCAGCCCAGGACAGGGTGGGGTCGAGCAGTACTTC.

CDR3 protein: CASSPYREANNEQFF. As DNA, the CDR3 is TGTGCCAGCAGCCCCTATCGGGAGGCAAACAATGAGCAGTTCTTC. The chain couples TRBV7-2 to TRBJ2-1; TRBD2 matches 7 bases. Per the germline V gene, CDR1 is SGHTA and CDR2 is FQGNSA. The CDR3 is made up of 15 amino acids. The ends lost 5 bases at V and 5 bases at J; junction bases unmatched: 9. The entire variable domain, with the rest obtained from reference TRBV7-2 and TRBJ2-1, is as follows: GAGVSQSPSNKVTEKGKDVELRCDPISGHTALYWYRQSLGQGLEFLIYFQGNSAPDKSGLPSDRFSAERTGGSVSTLTIQRTQQEDSAVYLCASSPYREANNEQFFGPGTRLTVL.

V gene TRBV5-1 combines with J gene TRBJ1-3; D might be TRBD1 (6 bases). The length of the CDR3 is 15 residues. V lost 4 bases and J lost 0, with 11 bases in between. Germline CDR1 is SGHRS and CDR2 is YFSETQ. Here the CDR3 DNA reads TGCGCCAGCAGCCCGGACAGTCCCTCTGGAAACACCATATATTTT. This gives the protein CASSPDSPSGNTIYF.

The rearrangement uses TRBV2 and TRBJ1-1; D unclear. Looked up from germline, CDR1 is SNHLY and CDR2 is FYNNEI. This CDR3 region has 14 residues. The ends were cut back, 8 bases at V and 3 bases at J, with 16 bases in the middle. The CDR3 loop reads CASRGLTGDTEAFF. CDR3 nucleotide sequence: TGTGCCAGCCGAGGGCTGACTGGGGACACTGAAGCTTTCTTT.

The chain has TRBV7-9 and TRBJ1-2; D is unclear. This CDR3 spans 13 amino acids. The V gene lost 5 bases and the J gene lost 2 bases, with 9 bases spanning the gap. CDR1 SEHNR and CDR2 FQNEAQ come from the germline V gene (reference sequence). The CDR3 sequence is CASSDGINYGYTF. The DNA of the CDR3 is TGTGCCAGCAGCGACGGGATCAACTATGGCTACACCTTC.

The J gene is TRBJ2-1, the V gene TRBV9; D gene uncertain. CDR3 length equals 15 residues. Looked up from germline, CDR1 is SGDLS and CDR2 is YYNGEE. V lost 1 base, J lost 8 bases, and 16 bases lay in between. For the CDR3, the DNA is TGTGCCAGCAGCGTATCCCCAGGATCTACTGATGAGCAGTTCTTC. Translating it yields CASSVSPGSTDEQFF.

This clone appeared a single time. The CDR3 DNA sequence: TGTGCCACCAGCAGTGGCCCGACAGGCCCTGAAGCTTTCTTT. Its translation: CATSSGPTGPEAFF. This chain joins TRBV15 and TRBJ1-1, with a weak D call TRBD1 (6 bases). The CDR3 length is 14 residues. V was cut by 3 bases and J by 6 bases, with 14 bases left in between. Per germline, CDR1 LNHNV and CDR2 YYDKDF (reference sequence). The complete variable domain, with remaining parts taken from reference TRBV15 and TRBJ1-1, reads DAMVIQNPRYQVTQFGKPVTLSCSQTLNHNVMYWYQQKSSQAPKLLFHYYDKDFNNEADTPDNFQSRRPNTSFCFLDIRSPGLGDTAMYLCATSSGPTGPEAFFGQGTRLTVV.

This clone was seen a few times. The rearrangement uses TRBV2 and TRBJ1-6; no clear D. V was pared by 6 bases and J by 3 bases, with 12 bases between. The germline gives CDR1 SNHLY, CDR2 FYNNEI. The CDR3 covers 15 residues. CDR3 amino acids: CASRPGGYYNSPLHF. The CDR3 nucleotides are TGTGCCAGCAGACCGGGAGGCTACTATAATTCACCCCTCCACTTT.

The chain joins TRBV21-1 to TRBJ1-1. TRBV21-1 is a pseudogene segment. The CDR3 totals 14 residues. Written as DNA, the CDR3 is TGTGCCAGCAGCCGTGGCGGGGTGAACACTGAAGCTTTCTTT. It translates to CASSRGGVNTEAFF.

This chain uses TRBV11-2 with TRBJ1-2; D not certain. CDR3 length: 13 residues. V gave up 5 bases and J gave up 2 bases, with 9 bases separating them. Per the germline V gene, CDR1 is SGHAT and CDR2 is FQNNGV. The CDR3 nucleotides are TGTGCCAGCAGCCCGGCGGCCAACTATGGCTACACCTTC. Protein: CASSPAANYGYTF. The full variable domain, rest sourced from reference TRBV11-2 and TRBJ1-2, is EAGVAQSPRYKIIEKRQSVAFWCNPISGHATLYWYQQILGQGPKLLIQFQNNGVVDDSQLPKDRFSAERLKGVDSTLKIQPAKLEDSAVYLCASSPAANYGYTFGSGTRLTVV.

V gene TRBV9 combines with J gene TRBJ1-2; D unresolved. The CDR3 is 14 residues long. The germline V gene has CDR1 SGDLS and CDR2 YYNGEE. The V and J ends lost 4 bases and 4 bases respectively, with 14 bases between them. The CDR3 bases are TGTGCCAGCAGCCCTCAACTTGCTTCCTATGGCTACACCTTC. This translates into CASSPQLASYGYTF.

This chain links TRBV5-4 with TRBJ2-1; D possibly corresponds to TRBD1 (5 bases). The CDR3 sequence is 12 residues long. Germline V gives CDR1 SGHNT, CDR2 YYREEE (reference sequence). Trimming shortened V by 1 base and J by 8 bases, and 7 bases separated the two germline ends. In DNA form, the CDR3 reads TGTGCCAGCAGCTTGCAGGGCGATGAGCAGTTCTTC. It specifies CASSLQGDEQFF.

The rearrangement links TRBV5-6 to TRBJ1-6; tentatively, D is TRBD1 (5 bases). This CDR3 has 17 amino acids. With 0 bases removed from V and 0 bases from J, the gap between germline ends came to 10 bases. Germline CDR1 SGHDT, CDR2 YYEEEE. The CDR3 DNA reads TGTGCCAGCAGCTTGGCCCCGGACACCTCCTATAATTCACCCCTCCACTTT. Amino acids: CASSLAPDTSYNSPLHF. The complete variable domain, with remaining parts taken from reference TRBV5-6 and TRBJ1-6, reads DAGVTQSPTHLIKTRGQQVTLRCSPKSGHDTVSWYQQALGQGPQFIFQYYEEEERQRGNFPDRFSGHQFPNYSSELNVNALLLGDSALYLCASSLAPDTSYNSPLHFGNGTRLTVT.

CDR3 nucleotides: TGTGCCAGCAGCGTAGAGGGCGGGGGGGCCGTTGAGCAGTTCTTC. Protein: CASSVEGGGAVEQFF. The chain uses TRBV9 and TRBJ2-1, with 9 bases lining up with TRBD2. Per the germline V gene, CDR1 is SGDLS and CDR2 is YYNGEE. Trimming took 0 bases from V and 9 from J; bases not matched to a gene: 7. The CDR3 consists of 15 residues.

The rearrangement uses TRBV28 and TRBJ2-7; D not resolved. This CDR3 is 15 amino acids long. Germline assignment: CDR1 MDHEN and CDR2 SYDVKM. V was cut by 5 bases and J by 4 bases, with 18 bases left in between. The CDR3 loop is CASSPSVESGYEQYF. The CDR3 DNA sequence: TGTGCCAGCAGTCCCAGCGTCGAGTCCGGATACGAGCAGTACTTC.

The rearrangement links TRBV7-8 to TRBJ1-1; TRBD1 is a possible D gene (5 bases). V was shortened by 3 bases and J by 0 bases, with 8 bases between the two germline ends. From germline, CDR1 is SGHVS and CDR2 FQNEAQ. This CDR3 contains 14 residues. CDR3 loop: CASSFRAMNTEAFF. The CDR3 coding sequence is TGTGCCAGCAGCTTCAGGGCTATGAACACTGAAGCTTTCTTT.

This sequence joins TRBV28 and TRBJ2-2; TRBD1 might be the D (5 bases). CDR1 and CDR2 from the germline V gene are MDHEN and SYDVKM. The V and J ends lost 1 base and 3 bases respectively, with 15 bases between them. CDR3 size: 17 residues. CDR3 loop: CASSLSKGPRHTGELFF. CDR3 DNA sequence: TGTGCCAGCAGTTTATCGAAGGGGCCACGACACACCGGGGAGCTGTTTTTT. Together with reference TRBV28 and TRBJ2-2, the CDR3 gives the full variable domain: DVKVTQSSRYLVKRTGEKVFLECVQDMDHENMFWYRQDPGLGLRLIYFSYDVKMKEKGDIPEGYSVSREKKERFSLILESASTNQTSMYLCASSLSKGPRHTGELFFGEGSRLTVL.

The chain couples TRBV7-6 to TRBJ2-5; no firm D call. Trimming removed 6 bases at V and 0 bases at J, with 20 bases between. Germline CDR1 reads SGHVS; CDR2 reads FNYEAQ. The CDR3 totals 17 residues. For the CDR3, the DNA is TGTGCCAGCAGTCCTCAAGACCGGAGACTTTACCAAGAGACCCAGTACTTC. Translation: CASSPQDRRLYQETQYF.

The CDR3 DNA reads as TGCGCCAGCAGTGATTTCTCGGTGGGGCGCACCGGGGAGCTGTTTTTT. Its protein product is CASSDFSVGRTGELFF. The chain is built from TRBV10-2 and TRBJ2-2, with a tentative D call TRBD1 (5 bases). The CDR3 has 16 amino acids. Germline lookup yields CDR1 WSHSY and CDR2 SAAADI. V was cut by 3 bases and J by 4 bases, with 15 bases left in between.